Sequencing of this T cell receptor (beta chain) was carried out in a study of pediatric ulcerative colitis (dated by TCRdb to between 2018 and 2020). As for the study more broadly: From 9 or 10 newly diagnosed, treatment-naive pediatric ulcerative colitis patients and a few non-IBD control children, paired blood and rectal samples were collected.

The CDR3, from cysteine to phenylalanine, totals 15 residues. CDR3 DNA only is kept here, 45 bases in frame from base 1. Unmatched junction bases come to 17, with V trimmed by 5 bases and J by 9 bases. Via the germline V gene (reference sequence), CDR1 is GTSNPN and CDR2 SVGIG. Concerning this clone: Its antigen is not yet known. No much larger clone exists at a distance of one base, and base qualities are not known.

The control children had a colonoscopy because IBD was suspected, but their endoscopy was normal both macroscopically and histologically, and none were diagnosed with IBD within the following year. A blood sample was obtained concurrently with the colonoscopy. The Wizard kit (Promega) was used to extract genomic DNA from both blood and intestinal samples. The full study reports these points: For technical reasons, the blood samples of a couple of patients yielded substantially fewer templates, so those samples were excluded from the blood-rectal overlap analysis. A couple of rectal CDR3 clonotypes were detected in all ulcerative colitis patients and were not detected in any of the controls. Significantly higher autologous blood-rectal clonal overlap was found in ulcerative colitis patients than in controls, which suggested increased T cell trafficking to inflamed tissue. Because repertoires were derived from total lymphocyte DNA, patterns in rare subsets such as regulatory T cells may not have been reflected. Features of the rectal repertoire distinguished controls, mild-moderate colitis patients and acute severe colitis patients, and in acute severe colitis rectal diversity was lower because of clonal expansions. With only four individuals, the healthy control group was small.

Using the immunoSEQ TRB Survey service, rearranged CDR3 beta regions were amplified from genomic DNA with multiplex V and J primers. Survey-level sequencing depth of up to 500,000 reads per sample was used to keep depth equal across samples. Libraries were purified and pooled, and sequencing was performed on Illumina technology. As for the original processing: Productive clonality, sample overlap, pairwise scatters, CDR3 beta length, V/D/J gene usage and productiveness were all assessed with the immunoSEQ online tools. Calculated diversity was the number of unique rearrangements divided by total templates times 100; Shannon and Simpson indices were also computed. Principal component analysis used the R prcomp function and ggbiplot package on Z-score normalized data. Morisita's index was used to measure clonal overlap between blood and rectum within each subject. Imported from immuneACCESS, the table was reduced by TCRdb to in-frame sequences with V and J called. These copies leave out some clones; in studies compared against another copy, an unresolved V gene accounts for under half, and the cause of the remainder is not known. That table is the source of V, J and clone size, and D and trimming were worked out from the DNA. For this sample there are about 60,000 clones; 87% appear just once. The ten largest clones add up to around 1.4% of the sample.

The sample was blood. The receptor was derived from a boy between 10 and 17 years old who was a control in a study of pediatric ulcerative colitis. The sequence links TRBV30 to TRBJ2-3, and 7 bases in between align with TRBD2. The CDR3 corresponds to CAWSEGSGRIHTQYF. The DNA reads TGTGCCTGGTCCGAGGGTAGCGGGCGGATACACACGCAGTATTTT. Where the CDR3 stops, the reference TRBV30 and TRBJ2-3 genes take over; the full variable domain is SQTIHQWPATLVQPVGSPLSLECTVEGTSNPNLYWYRQAAGRGLQLLFYSVGIGQISSEVPQNLSASRPQDRQFILSSKKLLLSDSGFYLCAWSEGSGRIHTQYFGPGTRLTVL.